A selection of T cell receptor beta chains follows, all from one sample in a study of blood T cell repertoires in COVID-19. The method was immunoSEQ multiplex PCR; TCRdb's version includes in-frame clones alone and lacks a portion of them. Among approximately 210,000 clones, 70% to 90% were seen once, and the ten largest hold 1.5%. The material sequenced was peripheral blood. The receptors were gathered from a man aged 18 to 35 with active or convalescent COVID-19. Each CDR3 is given with its conserved first and last residue. D genes are given only for firm matches. The size field is filled for only some rows; it gives once, few, many or a size class.

CDR3: CASSMAAWSNQPQHF
DNA: TGTGCCAGTAGTATGGCGGCGTGGAGCAATCAGCCCCAGCATTTT
D: -
V: TRBV19
size: -
J: TRBJ1-5

CDR3: CASSPRGHEQYF
DNA: TGTGCCAGTAGTCCGCGAGGCCACGAGCAGTACTTC
D: -
V: TRBV19
size: -
J: TRBJ2-7

CDR3: CASSPERTSGTILWGTDTQYF
DNA: TGTGCCAGCTCACCCGAAAGGACTAGCGGGACCATTTTGTGGGGAACAGATACGCAGTATTTT
D: TRBD2
V: TRBV18
size: few
J: TRBJ2-3

CDR3: CASALRQLNQPQHF
DNA: TGTGCCAGCGCCCTCCGACAGCTCAATCAGCCCCAGCATTTT
D: -
V: TRBV27
size: -
J: TRBJ1-5

CDR3: CASSLSNEGARHEQYF
DNA: TGTGCCAGCAGTTTATCGAATGAGGGGGCACGCCACGAGCAGTACTTC
D: TRBD1
V: TRBV27
size: once
J: TRBJ2-7

CDR3: CASSLGTSVSYEQYF
DNA: TGTGCCAGCAGCTTGGGGACTAGCGTCTCCTACGAGCAGTACTTC
D: TRBD2
V: TRBV5-4
size: -
J: TRBJ2-7

CDR3: CATSDLWDRGGTGELFF
DNA: TGTGCCACCAGTGATTTGTGGGACAGGGGTGGTACCGGGGAGCTGTTTTTT
D: TRBD1
V: TRBV24-1
size: -
J: TRBJ2-2

CDR3: CASSRGLAGGYDEQFF
DNA: TGTGCCAGTAGTCGGGGACTAGCGGGAGGATATGATGAGCAGTTCTTC
D: TRBD2
V: TRBV19
size: -
J: TRBJ2-1

CDR3: CASSDSLRQETQYF
DNA: TGTGCCAGCAGCGACTCCCTGAGGCAAGAGACCCAGTACTTC
D: -
V: TRBV5-5
size: -
J: TRBJ2-5

CDR3: CASSSSGAANYGYTF
DNA: TGTGCCAGCAGCTCCTCAGGGGCAGCTAACTATGGCTACACCTTC
D: -
V: TRBV7-2
size: -
J: TRBJ1-2

CDR3: CASSQTGGGEQFF
DNA: TGCGCCAGCAGCCAGACAGGGGGCGGTGAGCAGTTCTTC
D: TRBD1
V: TRBV5-1
size: -
J: TRBJ2-1

CDR3: CASSIGRLVAGANVLTF
DNA: TGTGCCAGTAGTATAGGCCGTCTCGTGGCAGGGGCCAACGTCCTGACTTTC
D: -
V: TRBV19
size: -
J: TRBJ2-6

CDR3: CASSRLAGGTDTQYF
DNA: TGCGCCAGCAGCCGGCTAGCGGGCGGCACAGATACGCAGTATTTT
D: TRBD2
V: TRBV10-1
size: -
J: TRBJ2-3

CDR3: CASSRGTLGYLEAFF
DNA: TGTGCCAGCAGCCGGGGAACCTTGGGTTACCTCGAAGCTTTCTTT
D: -
V: TRBV27
size: once
J: TRBJ1-1

CDR3: CASSPGTGNPYEQYF
DNA: TGCGCCAGCAGCCCGGGGACAGGGAACCCCTACGAGCAGTACTTC
D: TRBD1
V: TRBV5-1
size: -
J: TRBJ2-7

CDR3: CASSSGGDFNSPLHF
DNA: TGTGCCAGCAGCTCCGGGGGGGACTTTAATTCACCCCTCCACTTT
D: -
V: TRBV7-6
size: -
J: TRBJ1-6

CDR3: CASTLQGSSYNEQFF
DNA: TGTGCCAGTACCCTCCAGGGTAGTTCCTACAATGAGCAGTTCTTC
D: -
V: TRBV19
size: -
J: TRBJ2-1

CDR3: CASSEYGTGRHNEQFF
DNA: TGCGCCAGCAGTGAGTATGGGACAGGAAGGCACAATGAGCAGTTCTTC
D: TRBD1
V: TRBV10-1
size: -
J: TRBJ2-1

CDR3: CASSFNRGLRHF
DNA: TGTGCCAGCAGTTTTAACAGGGGGCTACGGCATTTT
D: TRBD1
V: TRBV12-3/TRBV12-4
size: -
J: TRBJ1-5

CDR3: CASSEKAGEGDTQYF
DNA: TGTGCCAGCAGTGAAAAGGCGGGAGAGGGAGATACGCAGTATTTT
D: TRBD2
V: TRBV6-4
size: many
J: TRBJ2-3

CDR3: CASSPSTSGRAGEQFF
DNA: TGTGCCAGCAGTCCCAGCACTAGCGGGAGGGCGGGTGAGCAGTTCTTC
D: TRBD2
V: TRBV6-6
size: -
J: TRBJ2-1

CDR3: CASSVGVSYEQYF
DNA: TGTGCCAGCAGTGTAGGAGTTTCCTACGAGCAGTACTTC
D: -
V: TRBV27
size: once
J: TRBJ2-7